The 29 T cell receptor beta chains below all came from one sample that was sequenced in a study of blood T cell repertoires in COVID-19. Sequenced by immunoSEQ multiplex PCR; TCRdb stores in-frame clones only, minus some. The sample gives roughly 180,000 clones, 60% to 85% of which show up once; 8.1% is in the top ten. Sequenced sample: peripheral blood. All receptors derive from a woman aged 60-75 years with COVID-19, enrolled during active disease.

This sequence joins TRBV29-1 and TRBJ1-2; possible D gene TRBD1, 6 bases. The CDR3 is 12 amino acids. V shed 5 bases and J shed 4 bases, with 11 bases lying between them. Germline V gives CDR1 SQVTM, CDR2 ANQGSEA. Here the CDR3 reads CSVFRGSYGYTF. Written as DNA, the CDR3 is TGCAGCGTTTTCAGGGGAAGCTATGGCTACACCTTC.

As DNA, the CDR3 is TGTGCCAGCAGAATAGCTCAGCCCCAGCATTTT. Translating gives CASRIAQPQHF. The chain joins TRBV28 to TRBJ1-5; D unclear. The germline V gene has CDR1 MDHEN and CDR2 SYDVKM. The CDR3 runs to 11 residues. Trimming removed 6 bases at V and 6 bases at J, with 6 bases between.

The CDR3 protein is CASSTADTQYF. In DNA form, the CDR3 reads TGTGCCAGCAGCACCGCAGATACGCAGTATTTT. The V gene is TRBV21-1, the J gene TRBJ2-3; the D call TRBD2 from the table was never checked on the DNA. TRBV21-1 counts as a pseudogene. The CDR3 is made up of 11 amino acids.

Only a few counts were recorded for this clone. J is TRBJ2-5 and V is TRBV19; D is perhaps TRBD1 (5 bases). Germline V lookup: CDR1 LNHDA, CDR2 SQIVND (reference sequence). This CDR3 spans 13 amino acids. V was cut by 7 bases and J by 1 base, with 10 bases left in between. CDR3 sequence reads: CASKRRGQETQYF. The DNA of the CDR3 is TGTGCCAGTAAACGAAGGGGCCAAGAGACCCAGTACTTC.

The chain uses TRBV19 and TRBJ2-1, with D possibly matching TRBD2 (5 bases). Germline V gives CDR1 LNHDA, CDR2 SQIVND (reference sequence). This CDR3 comprises 12 residues. Deletions cut 5 bases from V and 5 bases from J, with 7 bases between. The CDR3, as DNA: TGTGCCAGTAGTGTCGGGAACAATGAGCAGTTCTTC. The encoded protein is CASSVGNNEQFF.

The table lists this clone with a few counts. The identical CDR3 is also encoded by other nucleotide sequences in the sample. The chain uses TRBV11-3 and TRBJ2-5, with D uncertain. The germline V gene encodes CDR1 SGHNT and CDR2 YENEEA. The germline V and J ends were trimmed by 1 base and 0 bases, with 3 bases remaining between them. The CDR3 sequence is 13 residues long. The CDR3: CASSLGDQETQYF. CDR3 coding DNA: TGTGCCAGCAGCTTAGGAGACCAAGAGACCCAGTACTTC.

In its sample, this clone was seen once. A much bigger clone sits one base away, suggesting this may be a read error. This sequence joins TRBV5-4 and TRBJ2-2, with 8 positions matching TRBD2. Germline V gene lookup returns CDR1 SGHNT and CDR2 YYREEE (reference sequence). This CDR3 is built from 16 residues. The ends lost 1 base at V and 0 bases at J; junction bases unmatched: 2. CDR3 loop: CASSLNSGANTGELFF. CDR3 sequence (DNA): TGTGCCAGCAGCTTGAATAGCGGGGCGAACACCGGGGAGCTGTTTTTT.

V usage is TRBV7-3 and J usage is TRBJ2-5; a weak D match, TRBD2 (6 bases). Between the trimmed V and J ends, which lost 5 bases and 5 bases, there was a span of 15 bases. The CDR3 is made up of 14 amino acids. CDR1 and CDR2 from the germline V gene are SGHTA and FQGTGA. This chain's CDR3 is CASSPLGGRETQYF. Written as DNA, the CDR3 is TGTGCCAGCAGCCCACTTGGAGGGCGGGAGACCCAGTACTTC.

The V call is TRBV6-1, the J call TRBJ1-1, with D possibly TRBD1 on 5 matching bases. CDR1 MNHNS and CDR2 SASEGT come from the germline V gene. V gave up 2 bases and J gave up 3 bases, with 16 bases separating them. This CDR3 comprises 16 residues. CDR3 nucleotide sequence: TGTGCCAGCAGTGAACTAGACAGATTCTTGGACACTGAAGCTTTCTTT. Translating gives CASSELDRFLDTEAFF.

V is TRBV5-4 and J is TRBJ2-7; the match to TRBD1 covers 8 bases. Germline CDR1 reads SGHNT; CDR2 reads YYREEE (reference sequence). The CDR3 is 13 amino acids. Unmatched junction bases numbered 1, after V lost 0 bases and J lost 5 bases. CDR3 bases: TGTGCCAGCAGCTTGGCAGGGGGCAACGAGCAGTACTTC. Translating gives CASSLAGGNEQYF.

This chain joins TRBV7-3 and TRBJ2-5, with D perhaps TRBD1 (6 bases). The CDR3 loop spans 13 amino acids. Looked up from germline, CDR1 is SGHTA and CDR2 is FQGTGA. Trimming removed 6 bases from V and 9 bases from J, with 17 bases in between. The CDR3 DNA reads as TGTGCCAGCAGTCGGACAGCCGGGCAGGCCCAGTACTTC. Its protein is CASSRTAGQAQYF.

The chain recombines TRBV7-2 with TRBJ2-5, with 7 bases lining up with TRBD2. The V and J ends lost 6 bases and 1 base, in that order; junction bases with no gene match: 8. This CDR3 spans 15 amino acids. Germline CDR1 reads SGHTA; CDR2 reads FQGNSA. The CDR3 here is CASSRGGRTQETQYF. The DNA of the CDR3 is TGTGCCAGCAGTAGGGGAGGGAGGACCCAAGAGACCCAGTACTTC.

The chain has TRBV7-3 and TRBJ2-2; the D is unclear. The CDR3 length is 14 residues. The germline V and J ends were trimmed by 4 bases and 2 bases, with 8 bases remaining between them. Germline CDR1 and CDR2: SGHTA and FQGTGA. CDR3 region: CASSSTLNTGELFF. The CDR3 DNA is TGTGCCAGCAGCTCGACACTTAACACCGGGGAGCTGTTTTTT.

The chain employs TRBV6-6 and TRBJ1-2; 7 nucleotides line up with TRBD1. V shed 10 bases and J 6 bases; nucleotides not matched to a gene: 11. The germline V gene encodes CDR1 MNHNY and CDR2 SVGAGI (reference sequence). The CDR3 contains 13 residues. The CDR3 loop is CANSVGTAHGYTF. As DNA, the CDR3 is TGTGCCAATTCCGTCGGGACAGCCCATGGCTACACCTTC.

The V and J genes are TRBV5-1 and TRBJ2-5; 9 bases are a match to TRBD2. This CDR3 spans 16 amino acids. After removal of 1 base from V and 1 base from J, the junction contained 5 bases not matched to a gene. Germline V gene lookup returns CDR1 SGHRS and CDR2 YFSETQ. The CDR3 protein is CASSLLGGGVQETQYF. DNA for the CDR3: TGCGCCAGCAGCTTGTTGGGCGGGGGGGTCCAAGAGACCCAGTACTTC. The variable domain in full, completed from reference TRBV5-1 and TRBJ2-5, reads KAGVTQTPRYLIKTRGQQVTLSCSPISGHRSVSWYQQTPGQGLQFLFEYFSETQRNKGNFPGRFSGRQFSNSRSEMNVSTLELGDSALYLCASSLLGGGVQETQYFGPGTRLLVL.

The V and J genes are TRBV6-1 and TRBJ1-6; 8 nucleotides line up with TRBD1. The length of the CDR3 is 17 residues. Germline CDR1 MNHNS, CDR2 SASEGT. The V gene end was trimmed by 4 bases and the J gene end by 8 bases; junction bases not matched to a gene: 13. The CDR3 protein is CASSAPSRTGRHSPLHF. In DNA, the CDR3 is TGTGCCAGCAGTGCGCCATCTCGGACAGGGAGGCATTCACCCCTCCACTTT.

This clone was counted once. The chain links TRBV30 to TRBJ1-1; no clear D. CDR3 length: 11 residues. Germline values: CDR1 GTSNPN, CDR2 SVGIG (reference sequence). Trimming took 5 bases from V and 4 from J, leaving 8 bases between them. CDR3 in amino acids: CAWGRVTEAFF. The CDR3, as DNA: TGTGCCTGGGGGAGGGTCACTGAAGCTTTCTTT.

The gene calls are TRBV28 and TRBJ2-3; TRBD2 matches 10 bases. With V trimmed by 1 base and J by 7 bases, 8 bases remained unmatched. The germline CDR1 and CDR2 sequences are MDHEN and SYDVKM. This CDR3 spans 16 amino acids. CDR3 nucleotides: TGTGCCAGCAGTTTATTAGCTAGCGGGAGAGGAAATACGCAGTATTTT. This gives the protein CASSLLASGRGNTQYF.

The chain links TRBV6-5 to TRBJ2-7; 8 nucleotides line up with TRBD1. The germline V gene has CDR1 MNHEY and CDR2 SVGAGI. The CDR3 has 15 amino acids. The junction had 11 bases not matched to a gene; V was cut back by 5 bases and J by 5 bases. The CDR3 loop reads CASSPNGQGGNEQYV. The CDR3 bases are TGTGCCAGCAGTCCCAATGGACAGGGTGGGAACGAGCAGTACGTC.

The chain links TRBV7-3 to TRBJ2-1; the D gene is possibly TRBD1 (7 bases). There are 16 residues in the CDR3. Per germline, CDR1 SGHTA and CDR2 FQGTGA. V was clipped by 5 bases and J by 6 bases, with 20 bases between them. CDR3 coding DNA: TGTGCCAGCAGCCCTAGGGGGCTAGCGACGGTCAATGAGCAGTTCTTC. This encodes CASSPRGLATVNEQFF.

V is TRBV2 and J is TRBJ2-1, with 10 bases identical to TRBD2. J gave up 9 bases and V 5 bases, and 7 bases lay outside the gene matches. This CDR3 spans 14 amino acids. CDR1 SNHLY and CDR2 FYNNEI come from the germline V gene. The CDR3 is CASSPGTSVGEQFF. For the CDR3, the DNA is TGTGCCAGCAGTCCAGGGACTAGCGTGGGTGAGCAGTTCTTC.

The genes are TRBV19 and TRBJ1-5; perhaps TRBD1 as D (5 bases). There are 16 residues in the CDR3. Per germline, CDR1 LNHDA and CDR2 SQIVND (reference sequence). The V end lost 5 bases, the J end lost 5 bases, and 19 bases lay between the germline ends. CDR3 in amino acids: CASSSRTSQRHQPQHF. DNA for the CDR3: TGTGCCAGTAGTTCTCGGACATCACAAAGACATCAGCCCCAGCATTTT.

This chain links TRBV28 with TRBJ1-1; unclear D gene. This CDR3 region has 14 residues. V lost 10 bases to trimming and J lost 1 base, with 16 bases between them. CDR1 is MDHEN, CDR2 SYDVKM, per germline. The CDR3 DNA follows: TGTGCCATCACCCGGGAGACTTCGAACACTGAAGCTTTCTTT. Its protein is CAITRETSNTEAFF. Together with reference TRBV28 and TRBJ1-1, the CDR3 gives the full variable domain: DVKVTQSSRYLVKRTGEKVFLECVQDMDHENMFWYRQDPGLGLRLIYFSYDVKMKEKGDIPEGYSVSREKKERFSLILESASTNQTSMYLCAITRETSNTEAFFGQGTRLTVV.

This chain links TRBV4-3 with TRBJ2-2, with TRBD2 identical over 8 bases. The V gene's germline CDR1 is LGHNA and CDR2 YSLEER. This CDR3 contains 19 residues. The V segment lost 0 bases and the J segment 0 bases; nucleotides outside the gene matches: 9. CDR3 sequence: CASSQDRIAGTANTGELFF. The CDR3 DNA is TGCGCCAGCAGCCAAGATAGGATAGCGGGGACCGCGAACACCGGGGAGCTGTTTTTT.

This clone was observed a handful of times. CDR3 sequence reads: CASSLVGLTYGYTF. The CDR3 DNA reads TGTGCCAGCAGCTTAGTAGGACTGACTTATGGCTACACCTTC. The rearrangement joins TRBV11-2 to TRBJ1-2; no reliable D call. The CDR3 totals 14 residues. Trimming took 1 base from V and 5 from J, leaving 11 bases between them. CDR1 and CDR2 from the germline V gene are SGHAT and FQNNGV.

V gene TRBV5-1 combines with J gene TRBJ1-6; 9 positions match TRBD1. CDR1 and CDR2 from the germline V gene are SGHRS and YFSETQ. Trimming at V came to 0 bases and at J to 9 bases, leaving 1 base not matched to a gene. This CDR3 region has 14 residues. Here the CDR3 DNA reads TGCGCCAGCAGCTTGGACAGGGGGCTTTCACCCCTCCACTTT. It is translated as CASSLDRGLSPLHF. Filled out from reference TRBV5-1 and TRBJ1-6, the complete variable domain reads KAGVTQTPRYLIKTRGQQVTLSCSPISGHRSVSWYQQTPGQGLQFLFEYFSETQRNKGNFPGRFSGRQFSNSRSEMNVSTLELGDSALYLCASSLDRGLSPLHFGNGTRLTVT.

The chain combines TRBV11-2 with TRBJ2-7; D may be TRBD2 (5 bases). V was cut by 5 bases and J by 6 bases, with 20 bases left in between. CDR1 is SGHAT and CDR2 is FQNNGV in the germline V gene. This CDR3 spans 15 amino acids. In DNA form, the CDR3 reads TGTGCCAGCAGCCGCCTTAGGCAGGTGGGGAGCGAGCAGTACTTC. Translation gives CASSRLRQVGSEQYF.

The V call is TRBV12-3 or TRBV12-4, the J call TRBJ2-2, with a possible D match to TRBD2 (5 bases). There are 13 residues in the CDR3. Between the trimmed V and J ends, which lost 2 bases and 6 bases, there was a span of 7 bases. In nucleotides, the CDR3 is TGTGCCAGCAGTTTAAAGGGAGCCGGGGAGCTGTTTTTT. It is translated as CASSLKGAGELFF.

About this clone: Mismatch with germline at one junction end may stem from a read error. The rearrangement joins TRBV7-7 to TRBJ2-5; 10 nucleotides line up with TRBD1. The CDR3 loop spans 15 amino acids. Germline loops: CDR1 SSHAT, CDR2 FNYEAQ (reference sequence). The CDR3 DNA reads as TGTGCTAGCAGCCCGGGACAGGGGCTCCAAGAGACCCAGTACTTC. Its protein is CASSPGQGLQETQYF.